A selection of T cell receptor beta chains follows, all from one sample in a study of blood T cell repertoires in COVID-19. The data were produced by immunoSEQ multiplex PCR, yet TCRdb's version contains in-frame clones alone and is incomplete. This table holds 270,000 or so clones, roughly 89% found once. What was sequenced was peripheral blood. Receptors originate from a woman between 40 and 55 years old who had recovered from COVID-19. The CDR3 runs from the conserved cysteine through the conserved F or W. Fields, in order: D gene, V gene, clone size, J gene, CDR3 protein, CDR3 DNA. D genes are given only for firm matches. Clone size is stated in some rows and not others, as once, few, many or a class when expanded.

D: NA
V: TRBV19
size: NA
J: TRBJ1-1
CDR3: CASSIVGSKEAFF
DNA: TGTGCCAGTAGTATAGTCGGTTCTAAGGAAGCTTTCTTT

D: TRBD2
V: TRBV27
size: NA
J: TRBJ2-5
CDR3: CASSQTSGRARKFETQYF
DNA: TGTGCCAGCAGTCAGACTAGCGGGAGGGCCAGGAAGTTTGAGACCCAGTACTTC

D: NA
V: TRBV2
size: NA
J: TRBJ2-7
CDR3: CASSVSRTTYEQYF
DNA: TGTGCCAGCAGTGTTAGTCGGACTACCTACGAGCAGTACTTC

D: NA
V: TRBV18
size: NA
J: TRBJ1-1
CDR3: CASSPQSNRETEAFF
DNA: TGTGCCAGCTCCCCCCAGAGTAATCGGGAGACTGAAGCTTTCTTT

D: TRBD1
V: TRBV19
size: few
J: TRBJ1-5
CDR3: CASSIGRGTGVQPQHF
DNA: TGTGCCAGTAGTATAGGGAGAGGGACAGGGGTTCAGCCCCAGCATTTT

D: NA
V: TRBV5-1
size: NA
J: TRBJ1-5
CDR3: CASSLNTGSNQPQHF
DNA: TGCGCCAGCAGCTTGAATACAGGGAGCAATCAGCCCCAGCATTTT

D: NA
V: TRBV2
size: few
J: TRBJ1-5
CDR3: CASSEGAHGQPQHF
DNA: TGTGCCAGCAGTGAGGGGGCGCATGGACAGCCCCAGCATTTT

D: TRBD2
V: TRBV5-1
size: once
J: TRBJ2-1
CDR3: CASSLGAGGPGEQFF
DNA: TGCGCCAGCAGCTTGGGCGCGGGGGGGCCCGGTGAGCAGTTCTTC

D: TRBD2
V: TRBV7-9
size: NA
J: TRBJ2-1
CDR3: CASSLDLAGGLYNEQFF
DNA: TGTGCCAGCAGCTTGGATTTGGCGGGAGGACTTTACAATGAGCAGTTCTTC

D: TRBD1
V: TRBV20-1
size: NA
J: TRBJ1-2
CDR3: CSASPGGVDGYTF
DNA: TGCAGTGCTAGTCCAGGGGGCGTCGATGGCTACACCTTC

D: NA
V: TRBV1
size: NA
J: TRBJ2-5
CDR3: CTSGIAGDQETQYF
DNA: TGCACCAGCGGGATAGCGGGCGACCAAGAGACCCAGTACTTC

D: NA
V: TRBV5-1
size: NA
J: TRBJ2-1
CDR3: CASSRAYNEQFF
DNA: TGCGCCAGCAGCAGAGCTTACAATGAGCAGTTCTTC

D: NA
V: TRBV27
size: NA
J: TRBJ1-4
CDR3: CASSSSQGSEKLFF
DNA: TGTGCCAGCAGTTCTTCCCAGGGGAGTGAAAAACTGTTTTTT

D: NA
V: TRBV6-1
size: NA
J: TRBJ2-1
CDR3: CASSEAGVRGEQFF
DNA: TGTGCCAGCAGTGAAGCCGGGGTACGGGGTGAGCAGTTCTTC

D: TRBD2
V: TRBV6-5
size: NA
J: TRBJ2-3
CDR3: CASSLRLAGDAQYF
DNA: TGTGCCAGCAGTTTGCGACTAGCGGGAGACGCGCAGTATTTT

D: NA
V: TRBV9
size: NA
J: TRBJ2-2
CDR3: CASSVEAVTGELFF
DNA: TGTGCCAGCAGCGTAGAAGCGGTAACCGGGGAGCTGTTTTTT

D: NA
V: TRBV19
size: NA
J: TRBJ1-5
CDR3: CASSIDFPGTPYLAQHF
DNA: TGTGCCAGTAGTATAGATTTCCCCGGGACACCATATCTGGCCCAGCATTTT

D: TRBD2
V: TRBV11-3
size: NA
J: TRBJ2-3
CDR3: CASSMGAGGTTDTQYF
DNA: TGTGCCAGCAGCATGGGAGCGGGAGGAACCACAGATACGCAGTATTTT

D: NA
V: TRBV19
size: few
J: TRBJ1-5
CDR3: CASSNSQGNQPQHF
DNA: TGTGCCAGTAGCAATTCCCAGGGGAATCAGCCCCAGCATTTT

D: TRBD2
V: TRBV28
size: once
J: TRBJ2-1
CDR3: CASSPVEGREFYNEQFF
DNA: TGTGCCAGCTCCCCTGTGGAGGGGCGGGAGTTCTACAATGAGCAGTTCTTC

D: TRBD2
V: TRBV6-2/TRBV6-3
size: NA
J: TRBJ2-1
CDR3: CASSQSAYSGRDNEQFF
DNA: TGTGCCAGCAGTCAATCAGCCTACAGCGGGAGGGACAATGAGCAGTTCTTC

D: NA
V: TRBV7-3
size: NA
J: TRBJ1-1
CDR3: CASSATGNTEAFF
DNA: TGTGCCAGCAGCGCGACAGGGAACACTGAAGCTTTCTTT

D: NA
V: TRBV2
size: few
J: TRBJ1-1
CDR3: CASSELSQAGFF
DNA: TGTGCCAGCAGTGAACTTTCACAGGCTGGCTTCTTT

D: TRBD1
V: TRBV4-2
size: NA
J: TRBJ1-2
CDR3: CASSQEENRGLSSGYTF
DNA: TGTGCCAGCAGCCAAGAGGAAAACAGGGGGCTAAGTTCCGGCTACACCTTC

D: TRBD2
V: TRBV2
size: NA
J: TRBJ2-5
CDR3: CASSLAGALETQYF
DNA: TGTGCCAGCAGCCTAGCGGGGGCCCTCGAGACCCAGTACTTC

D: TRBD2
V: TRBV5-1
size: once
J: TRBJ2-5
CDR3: CASSLAGASGSQETQYF
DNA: TGCGCCAGCAGCTTGGCCGGGGCTAGCGGGAGCCAAGAGACCCAGTACTTC

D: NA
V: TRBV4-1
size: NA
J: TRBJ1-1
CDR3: CASSQENRVKAFF
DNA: TGCGCCAGCAGCCAAGAGAACAGGGTAAAAGCTTTCTTT

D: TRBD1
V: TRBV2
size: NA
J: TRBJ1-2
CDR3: CASSPGQGYGYTF
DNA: TGTGCCAGCAGCCCGGGACAGGGCTATGGCTACACCTTC

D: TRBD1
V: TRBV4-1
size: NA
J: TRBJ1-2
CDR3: CASSFRQGAGRANYGYTF
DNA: TGCGCCAGCAGCTTCCGACAGGGGGCCGGTCGAGCTAACTATGGCTACACCTTC

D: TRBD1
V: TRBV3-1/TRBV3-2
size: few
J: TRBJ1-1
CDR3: CASSQARFRGLSEAFF
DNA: TGTGCCAGCAGCCAAGCGAGGTTCAGGGGGCTTTCTGAAGCTTTCTTT

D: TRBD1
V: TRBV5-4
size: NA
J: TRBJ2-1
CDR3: CASSTGDLYNEQFF
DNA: TGTGCCAGCAGCACAGGGGACCTCTACAATGAGCAGTTCTTC

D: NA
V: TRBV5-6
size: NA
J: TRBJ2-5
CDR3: CASSLSGFQETQYF
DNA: TGTGCCAGCAGCTTGTCCGGGTTCCAAGAGACCCAGTACTTC

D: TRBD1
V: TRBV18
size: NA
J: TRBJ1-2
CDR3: CASSPDRSYGYTF
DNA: TGTGCCAGCTCCCCGGACAGGAGCTATGGCTACACCTTC

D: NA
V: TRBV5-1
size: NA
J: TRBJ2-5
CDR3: CASSLVSLSQETQYF
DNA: TGCGCCAGCAGCTTGGTTAGCCTTTCACAAGAGACCCAGTACTTC

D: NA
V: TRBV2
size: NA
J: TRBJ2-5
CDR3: CASGADTGNQETQYF
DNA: TGTGCCAGCGGAGCGGATACAGGGAACCAAGAGACCCAGTACTTC

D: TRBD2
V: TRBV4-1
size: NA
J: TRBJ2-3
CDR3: CASSQGAGGPPDTQYF
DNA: TGCGCCAGCAGCCAAGGAGCGGGGGGGCCACCAGATACGCAGTATTTT

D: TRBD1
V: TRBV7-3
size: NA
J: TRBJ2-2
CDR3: CASSPTGQGAGGELFF
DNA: TGTGCCAGCAGCCCGACAGGACAGGGGGCGGGCGGGGAGCTGTTTTTT

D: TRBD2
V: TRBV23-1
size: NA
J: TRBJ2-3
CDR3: CASGYKGTSGSCTQYF
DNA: TGCGCCAGCGGTTACAAAGGGACTAGCGGGAGTTGTACGCAGTATTTT

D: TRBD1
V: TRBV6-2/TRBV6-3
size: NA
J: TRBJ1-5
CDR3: CASSYSRRGQENQPQHF
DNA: TGTGCCAGCAGTTACTCGCGGCGCGGACAGGAGAATCAGCCCCAGCATTTT

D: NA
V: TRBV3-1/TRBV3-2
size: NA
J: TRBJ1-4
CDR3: CASSQVRARKLFF
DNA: TGTGCCAGCAGCCAAGTGAGGGCCCGAAAACTGTTTTTT

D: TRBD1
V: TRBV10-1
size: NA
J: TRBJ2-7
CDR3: CASHRRDRANEQYF
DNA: TGCGCCAGCCACCGCCGGGACAGGGCAAACGAGCAGTACTTC

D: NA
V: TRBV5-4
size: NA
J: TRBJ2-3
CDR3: CASSLFAVLSTDTQYF
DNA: TGTGCCAGCAGCTTGTTCGCGGTTCTTAGCACAGATACGCAGTATTTT

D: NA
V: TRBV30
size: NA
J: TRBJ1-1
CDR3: CAWNLFGGTEAFF
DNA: TGTGCCTGGAACCTCTTCGGGGGCACTGAAGCTTTCTTT

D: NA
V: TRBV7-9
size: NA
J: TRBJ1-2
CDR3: CASSLDGRGTYGYTF
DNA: TGTGCCAGCAGCTTGGATGGCAGGGGTACCTATGGCTACACCTTC

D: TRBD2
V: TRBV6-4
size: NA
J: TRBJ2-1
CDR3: CASSRGGGADYNEQFF
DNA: TGTGCCAGCAGCCGAGGCGGGGGGGCCGACTACAATGAGCAGTTCTTC

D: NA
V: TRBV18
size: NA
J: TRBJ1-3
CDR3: CASSPTEVGNTIYF
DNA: TGTGCCAGCTCACCGACAGAGGTTGGAAACACCATATATTTT